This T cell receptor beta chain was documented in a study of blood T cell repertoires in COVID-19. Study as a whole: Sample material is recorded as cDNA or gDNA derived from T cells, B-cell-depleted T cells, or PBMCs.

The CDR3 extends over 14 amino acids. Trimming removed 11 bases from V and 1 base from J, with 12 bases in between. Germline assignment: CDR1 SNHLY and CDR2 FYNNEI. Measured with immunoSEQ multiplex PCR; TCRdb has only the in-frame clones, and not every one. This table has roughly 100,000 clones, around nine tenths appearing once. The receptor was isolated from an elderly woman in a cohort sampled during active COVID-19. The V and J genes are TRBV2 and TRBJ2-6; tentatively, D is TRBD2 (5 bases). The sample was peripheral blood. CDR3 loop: CASLGVSGANVLTF. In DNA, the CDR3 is TGTGCCTCCCTGGGAGTGTCTGGGGCCAACGTCCTGACTTTC.